A single sample is the source of the 15 T cell receptor beta chains below, sequenced in a study of Ad26.COV2.S vaccination and SARS-CoV-2 variants. Only in-frame clones appear in the TCRdb table, and some are missing; sequencing was by immunoSEQ multiplex PCR. The sample lists roughly 100,000 clones; 80% were seen once. The sequenced sample was peripheral blood, obtained after recovery from COVID-19. Receptors originate from a human donor who had recovered from COVID-19.

This clone was picked up one time. The chain couples TRBV28 to TRBJ1-1; D gene uncertain. Per germline, CDR1 MDHEN and CDR2 SYDVKM. The V and J ends lost 5 bases and 0 bases respectively, with 10 bases between them. The CDR3 runs 14 residues. In DNA, the CDR3 is TGTGCCAGCAGTCCCGCCTCCATGAACACTGAAGCTTTCTTT. Its protein is CASSPASMNTEAFF.

The genes are TRBV6-5 and TRBJ2-3; D is unresolved. This CDR3 comprises 13 residues. Trimming removed 10 bases at V and 6 bases at J, with 17 bases between. CDR1 and CDR2 from the germline V gene are MNHEY and SVGAGI. CDR3 bases: TGTGCCACCTCCACCACGTTACGTGATACGCAGTATTTT. This sequence encodes CATSTTLRDTQYF.

The rearrangement links TRBV7-7 to TRBJ2-3; 7 bases align to TRBD2. Trimming at V came to 2 bases and at J to 0 bases, leaving 5 bases not matched to a gene. The CDR3 loop spans 16 amino acids. Germline-derived CDR1 and CDR2 are SSHAT and FNYEAQ (reference sequence). CDR3 in amino acids: CASSLMGGGSTDTQYF. Here the CDR3 DNA reads TGTGCCAGCAGCTTAATGGGCGGGGGAAGCACAGATACGCAGTATTTT.

A few counts support this clone. The sample contains more than one DNA sequence encoding this CDR3. This chain joins TRBV5-1 and TRBJ1-3; D is uncertain. Germline V gene sequence: CDR1 SGHRS, CDR2 YFSETQ. V was shortened by 0 bases and J by 4 bases, with 2 bases between the two germline ends. This CDR3 is 12 amino acids long. The CDR3 bases are TGCGCCAGCAGCTTGGACGGAAACACCATATATTTT. Residues: CASSLDGNTIYF.

V usage is TRBV9 and J usage is TRBJ1-2, with D possibly being TRBD1 (5 bases). The germline gives CDR1 SGDLS, CDR2 YYNGEE. V was shortened by 4 bases and J by 1 base, with 14 bases between the two germline ends. The CDR3 is made up of 15 amino acids. The CDR3 DNA sequence: TGTGCCAGCAGCCCCACTCCGGGACTTAACTATGGCTACACCTTC. This sequence encodes CASSPTPGLNYGYTF.

The chain links TRBV7-9 to TRBJ2-3; D remains unclear. Germline V gene sequence: CDR1 SEHNR, CDR2 FQNEAQ (reference sequence). The CDR3 sequence is 16 residues long. V dropped 2 bases and J dropped 4 bases, with 16 bases sitting between them. The CDR3 nucleotides read TGTGCCAGCAGCTTATTCGGGTCCTCCCCCCCAGATACGCAGTATTTT. Residues: CASSLFGSSPPDTQYF.

The V gene is TRBV7-9, the J gene TRBJ2-3, with 8 bases aligning to TRBD1. The germline V gene has CDR1 SEHNR and CDR2 FQNEAQ (reference sequence). Trimming cost V 8 bases and J 2 bases; bases outside gene matches: 9. The length of the CDR3 is 15 residues. The CDR3: CASGRQGRYTDTQYF. CDR3 bases: TGTGCCAGCGGTAGACAGGGGCGATACACAGATACGCAGTATTTT.

This chain links TRBV3-1 (or the pseudogene TRBV3-2) with TRBJ1-2, with D hard to call. This CDR3 has 13 residues. The germline V gene encodes CDR1 LGHDT and CDR2 YNNKEL (reference sequence). V was clipped by 2 bases and J by 7 bases, with 11 bases between them. CDR3 in amino acids: CASSQQTVGGYTF. CDR3 sequence (DNA): TGTGCCAGCAGCCAACAAACAGTGGGTGGCTACACCTTC.

The chain carries TRBV5-6 and TRBJ2-4; weak D call: TRBD1 (6 bases). Germline V CDR1 and CDR2: SGHDT, YYEEEE. The CDR3 sequence is 14 residues long. V lost 1 base and J lost 3, with 8 bases in between. CDR3 DNA: TGTGCCAGCAGCTTGACAGGGAACAAAAACATTCAGTACTTC. Translated: CASSLTGNKNIQYF.

This clone was seen more than once but under ten times. The rearrangement links TRBV6-5 to TRBJ1-2; D uncertain. V shed 6 bases and J shed 9 bases, with 11 bases lying between them. From germline, CDR1 is MNHEY and CDR2 SVGAGI. The CDR3 runs to 11 residues. The CDR3 sequence: CASRIEVRYTF. The CDR3 nucleotides read TGTGCCAGCAGAATCGAAGTCCGCTACACCTTC.

J is TRBJ2-5 and V is TRBV5-1; possibly TRBD2 for D (5 bases). The CDR3 length is 14 residues. V lost 4 bases to trimming and J lost 4 bases, with 14 bases between them. Germline assignment: CDR1 SGHRS and CDR2 YFSETQ. CDR3 bases: TGCGCCAGCAGCCTCATTGGGCGGGTAGAGACCCAGTACTTC. This gives the protein CASSLIGRVETQYF.

The V gene is TRBV6-5, the J gene TRBJ2-7; perhaps TRBD1 as D (5 bases). Trimming stripped 7 bases from V and 6 bases from J, with 19 bases between. This CDR3 region has 14 residues. Germline CDR1 and CDR2: MNHEY and SVGAGI. The CDR3 nucleotides read TGTGCCAGCACCGATGGGGCCGGGTCCGGCGAGCAGTACTTC. As protein: CASTDGAGSGEQYF.

This clone is medium-sized. The chain combines TRBV28 with TRBJ2-7; TRBD1 is a possible D gene (5 bases). CDR3 length equals 14 residues. V lost 4 bases and J lost 1, with 11 bases in between. In germline, CDR1 is MDHEN, CDR2 SYDVKM. CDR3 region: CASSYRSPSYEQYF. The CDR3, as DNA: TGTGCCAGCAGTTACAGGAGCCCTTCCTACGAGCAGTACTTC.

J is TRBJ1-2 and V is TRBV7-2; possibly TRBD1 for D (6 bases). Germline-derived CDR1 and CDR2 are SGHTA and FQGNSA. Trimming removed 5 bases from V and 4 bases from J, with 20 bases in between. The CDR3 sequence is 16 residues long. As DNA, the CDR3 is TGTGCCAGCAGCCCACGGGGGGGCCAGCCTCTCTATGGCTACACCTTC. Amino acids: CASSPRGGQPLYGYTF.

V usage is TRBV25-1 and J usage is TRBJ1-3; 7 bases fit TRBD1. J was trimmed by 4 bases and V by 2 bases; bases with no gene match: 5. Germline V gives CDR1 MGHDK, CDR2 SYGVNS. The CDR3 contains 15 residues. The CDR3 sequence is CASSELTGYGNTIYF. The CDR3 DNA sequence: TGTGCCAGCAGTGAACTGACAGGGTACGGAAACACCATATATTTT.